Below, 15 T cell receptor beta chains from the same sample are listed, as sequenced in a study of human T cells and chemical hapten exposure. The time point here: pre-sensitization, week 0. Indicated treatment: therapeutic diphenylcyclopropenone sensitization with weekly scalp DPC. TCRdb independently ran MiXCR on the RACE reads; one entry per CDR3 protein. The table shows 350,000 to 400,000 distinct CDR3 sequences, with 5.1% occurring only once. The sample here was whole blood, taken in connection with sensitization to the hapten diphenylcyclopropenone (DPC). The receptor set was obtained from a woman in her forties or fifties with alopecia areata. Some clones in this sample may be carry-over from other donors' samples.

The chain links TRBV5-6 to TRBJ1-5, with D uncertain. The germline gives CDR1 SGHDT, CDR2 YYEEEE. Trimming took 0 bases from V and 2 from J, leaving 9 bases between them. The CDR3 contains 15 residues. The CDR3 DNA reads as TGTGCCAGCAGCTTGGGCTGGGCCGGCAATCAGCCCCAGCATTTT. This gives the protein CASSLGWAGNQPQHF.

The V call is TRBV7-2, the J call TRBJ1-2, with TRBD1 matching 9 bases. The CDR3 spans 15 residues. The ends lost 5 bases at V and 5 bases at J; junction bases unmatched: 9. The germline gives CDR1 SGHTA, CDR2 FQGNSA. The CDR3 loop reads CASSLRQGGLYGYTF. The CDR3 region has the DNA TGTGCCAGCAGCCTTCGACAGGGGGGACTTTATGGCTACACCTTC.

There are many counts of this clonotype. V is TRBV3-1 and J is TRBJ1-2, with D perhaps TRBD1 (5 bases). Germline assignment: CDR1 LGHDT and CDR2 YNNKEL (reference sequence). Trimming removed 4 bases from V and 4 bases from J, with 13 bases in between. The CDR3 has 14 amino acids. The CDR3 loop is CASSPRQGSYGYTF. As DNA, the CDR3 is TGTGCCAGCAGCCCGCGGCAGGGTAGCTATGGCTACACCTTC.

This clonotype was observed at least ten times. CDR3 residues: CANFVAGGRNEQFF. For the CDR3, the DNA is TGTGCCAACTTCGTAGCGGGGGGGCGAAATGAGCAGTTCTTC. The chain carries TRBV2 and TRBJ2-1, with 11 bases that match TRBD2. The CDR3 extends over 14 amino acids. The germline gives CDR1 SNHLY, CDR2 FYNNEI. The V and J ends lost 10 bases and 7 bases, in that order; junction bases with no gene match: 9. The full variable domain, in which reference TRBV2 and TRBJ2-1 provide the parts outside the CDR3, is EPEVTQTPSHQVTQMGQEVILRCVPISNHLYFYWYRQILGQKVEFLVSFYNNEISEKSEIFDDQFSVERPDGSNFTLKIRSTKLEDSAMYFCANFVAGGRNEQFFGPGTRLTVL.

This clonotype came up a few times. The chain is built from TRBV7-8 and TRBJ1-1; no reliable D call. V dropped 2 bases and J dropped 4 bases, with 8 bases sitting between them. The CDR3 loop spans 13 amino acids. Germline lookup yields CDR1 SGHVS and CDR2 FQNEAQ. The DNA of the CDR3 is TGTGCCAGCAGCTTAACCGGCACCACTGAAGCTTTCTTT. Amino acid sequence: CASSLTGTTEAFF.

The chain is built from TRBV3-1 and TRBJ1-4; weak D call: TRBD1 (5 bases). This CDR3 contains 15 residues. In germline, CDR1 is LGHDT, CDR2 YNNKEL (reference sequence). Trimming stripped 1 base from V and 5 bases from J, with 11 bases between. The CDR3 spells CASSQAGTGNEKLFF. The CDR3 DNA reads TGTGCCAGCAGCCAAGCAGGGACCGGGAATGAAAAACTGTTTTTT. Full variable domain (missing parts from reference TRBV3-1 and TRBJ1-4): DTAVSQTPKYLVTQMGNDKSIKCEQNLGHDTMYWYKQDSKKFLKIMFSYNNKELIINETVPNRFSPKSPDKAHLNLHINSLELGDSAVYFCASSQAGTGNEKLFFGSGTQLSVL.

In this sample, this clonotype turned up many times. The chain employs TRBV24-1 and TRBJ2-1, with 8 bases aligning to TRBD2. V lost 9 bases to trimming and J lost 8 bases; unmatched junction nucleotides: 8. Per the germline V gene, CDR1 is KGHDR and CDR2 is SFDVKD. The CDR3 is made up of 13 amino acids. The CDR3 sequence: CATSTGGGHEQFF. The CDR3, as DNA: TGTGCCACCTCAACGGGAGGGGGACATGAGCAGTTCTTC.

Many counts were recorded for this clonotype. CDR3 nucleotides: TGTGCCAGCAGTGGACTAGCGGGACGATCCGTAGATGAGCAGTTCTTC. Its protein is CASSGLAGRSVDEQFF. J is TRBJ2-1 and V is TRBV28; 12 bases are shared with TRBD2. The V gene's germline CDR1 is MDHEN and CDR2 SYDVKM. V lost 5 bases, J lost 8 bases, and 10 bases stayed unmatched. The CDR3 is made up of 16 amino acids.

The chain links TRBV28 to TRBJ2-7; 7 positions agree with TRBD1. There are 13 residues in the CDR3. V was pared by 8 bases and J by 3 bases, with 7 bases of the junction left unmatched. The germline gives CDR1 MDHEN, CDR2 SYDVKM. DNA for the CDR3: TGTGCCAGCCGCCGAGGACAGGACTACGAGCAGTACTTC. This translates into CASRRGQDYEQYF.

This clonotype has a count of ten or more. This chain connects TRBV20-1 to TRBJ1-4, with no clear D. CDR3 length equals 12 residues. The germline V and J ends were trimmed by 3 bases and 12 bases, with 14 bases remaining between them. Per germline, CDR1 DFQATT and CDR2 SNEGSKA (reference sequence). As DNA, the CDR3 is TGCAGTGCTAGGGGCCTCAATGGCGAACTGTTTTTT. The encoded protein is CSARGLNGELFF.

In this sample, this clonotype turned up many times. The chain is built from TRBV6-5 and TRBJ1-5; D call uncertain. The CDR3 extends over 13 amino acids. V was clipped by 3 bases and J by 6 bases, with 9 bases between them. Germline values: CDR1 MNHEY, CDR2 SVGAGI. CDR3 sequence: CASSYYLGQPQHF. The DNA for the CDR3 is TGTGCCAGCAGTTATTATCTGGGTCAGCCCCAGCATTTT.

This clonotype was detected only a few times. The chain employs TRBV3-1 and TRBJ1-6, with D unclear. The germline V gene has CDR1 LGHDT and CDR2 YNNKEL (reference sequence). This CDR3 comprises 16 residues. Trimming stripped 0 bases from V and 5 bases from J, with 11 bases between. CDR3 sequence (DNA): TGTGCCAGCAGCCAAGATTTAACAGCTAATAATTCACCCCTCCACTTT. Translated, it gives CASSQDLTANNSPLHF.

This clonotype appeared many times. The rearrangement joins TRBV2 to TRBJ1-2; no reliable D call. V was pared by 3 bases and J by 4 bases, with 12 bases between. This CDR3 contains 14 residues. Germline CDR1 SNHLY, CDR2 FYNNEI. This chain's CDR3 is CASSDPYTTYGYTF. CDR3 DNA sequence: TGTGCCAGCAGTGATCCCTACACGACCTATGGCTACACCTTC. The whole variable domain, remainder taken from reference TRBV2 and TRBJ1-2, is EPEVTQTPSHQVTQMGQEVILRCVPISNHLYFYWYRQILGQKVEFLVSFYNNEISEKSEIFDDQFSVERPDGSNFTLKIRSTKLEDSAMYFCASSDPYTTYGYTFGSGTRLTVV.

This clonotype was seen more than once but under ten times. The chain uses TRBV4-1 and TRBJ1-5, with 7 positions matching TRBD1. Germline V gene data show CDR1 as MGHRA and CDR2 as YSYEKL. V lost 0 bases, J lost 7 bases, and 6 bases stayed unmatched. The CDR3 covers 15 residues. CDR3 in amino acids: CASSQDQGRGQPQHF. Here the CDR3 DNA reads TGCGCCAGCAGCCAAGATCAGGGCAGGGGGCAGCCCCAGCATTTT.

This chain connects TRBV12-3 or TRBV12-4 to TRBJ1-1; D not certain. CDR3 size: 14 residues. The V end lost 2 bases, the J end lost 5 bases, and 12 bases lay between the germline ends. In nucleotides, the CDR3 is TGTGCCAGCAGTTTAAAGGCAGCGGGGACTGAAGCTTTCTTT. Protein sequence: CASSLKAAGTEAFF.